This TCR beta chain was obtained from a study of T-cell reconstitution after alpha-beta-depleted transplantation in children. As to this clonotype: The junction does not match germline at one end; this may be a read error.

The CDR3 loop spans 19 amino acids. During its preparation, the TCRbeta library received unique molecular identifiers. TCRdb analysed the PCR reads with MiXCR anew, one entry per CDR3 protein. Of 150,000 to 250,000 distinct CDR3 sequences in the sample, about 15% were seen once. The sample in question was PBMCs from the stem cell graft donor, obtained from the stem cell graft. The V gene is TRBV12-3 or TRBV12-4, the J gene TRBJ2-2; D ambiguous. The sequence was collected from a human donor who donated a stem cell graft to a child with acute lymphoblastic leukemia. The CDR3 region is CAISALWLVTVSNTGELFF. Written as DNA, the CDR3 is TGTGCCATCAGTGCCCTTTGGTTAGTTACCGTATCGAACACCGGGGAGCTGTTTTTT.